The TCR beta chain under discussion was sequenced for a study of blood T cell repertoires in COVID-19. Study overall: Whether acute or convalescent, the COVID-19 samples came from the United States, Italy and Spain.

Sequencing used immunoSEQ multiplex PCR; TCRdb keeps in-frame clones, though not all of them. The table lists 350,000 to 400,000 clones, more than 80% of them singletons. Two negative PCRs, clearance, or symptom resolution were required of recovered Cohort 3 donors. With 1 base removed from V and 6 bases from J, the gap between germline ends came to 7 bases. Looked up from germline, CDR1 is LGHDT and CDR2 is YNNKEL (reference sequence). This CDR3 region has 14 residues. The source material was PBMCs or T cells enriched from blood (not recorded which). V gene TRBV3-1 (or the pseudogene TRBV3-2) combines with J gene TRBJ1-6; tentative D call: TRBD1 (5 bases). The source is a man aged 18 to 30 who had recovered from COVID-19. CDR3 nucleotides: TGTGCCAGCAGCCAAGGAGACAGTAATTCACCCCTCCACTTT. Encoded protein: CASSQGDSNSPLHF.